The sequence of this TCR beta chain was determined in a study of radiotherapy plus CTLA-4 blockade in lung cancer. The wider study: Overall, roughly 18% of patients showed an objective response, while approximately 30% attained disease control. Study-wide results and caveats: Reported findings show early blood T cell clone dynamics, with interferon-beta, best predicted response. Blood TCR clones of tumor origin expanded after radiotherapy plus ipilimumab.

Worth noting for this clone: The antigen remains unidentified.

V gave up 7 bases and J gave up 5 bases; unmatched junction bases: 10. CDR1 is SGHNT, CDR2 YYREEE, per germline (reference sequence). The CDR3 spans 14 residues. Profiled with immunoSEQ multiplex PCR; TCRdb holds only in-frame clones, not every one. This sample has roughly 69,000 clones, with 76% found just once. The chain combines TRBV5-4 with TRBJ1-1, with 8 bases identical to TRBD1. The origin of this receptor is a human donor with non-small cell lung cancer whose response to radiotherapy plus ipilimumab could not be evaluated. Some clones in this sample may be carry-over from other donors' samples. The sample in question was peripheral blood, obtained from a patient treated with radiotherapy plus ipilimumab. The CDR3 DNA reads as TGTGCCAGCTGGGCAGGGGGCGCGTATACTGAAGCTTTCTTT. Protein: CASWAGGAYTEAFF.